One and the same sample provided the 25 T cell receptor beta chains below, sequenced in a study of blood T cell repertoires in COVID-19. TCRdb's copy holds only in-frame clones and misses some; the assay was immunoSEQ multiplex PCR. The sample has about 300,000 clones, around 92% seen once; the top ten hold under 7.5%. The sequencing sample was made of peripheral blood. The receptors shown here come from a man younger than 30 who had recovered from COVID-19.

The CDR3 DNA reads TGTGCCAGCTCCACCCCCGAGGCCGGGGAGCTGTTTTTT. Translating gives CASSTPEAGELFF. The chain couples TRBV18 to TRBJ2-2, with D uncertain. The V gene's germline CDR1 is KGHSH and CDR2 LQKENI. V lost 6 bases and J 6 bases, leaving 11 bases between the germline ends. This CDR3 has 13 amino acids.

This clone was recorded a few times. J is TRBJ1-6 and V is TRBV19, with 7 bases fitting TRBD1. The germline V gene has CDR1 LNHDA and CDR2 SQIVND (reference sequence). This CDR3 is 15 amino acids long. The ends lost 10 bases at V and 7 bases at J; junction bases unmatched: 13. The CDR3 loop is CATATATGTNSPLHF. The CDR3 nucleotides read TGTGCCACGGCTACGGCGACAGGGACGAATTCACCCCTCCACTTT.

The rearrangement links TRBV9 to TRBJ2-3, with D possibly matching TRBD2 (6 bases). With 2 bases removed from V and 0 bases from J, the gap between germline ends came to 13 bases. CDR1 is SGDLS, CDR2 YYNGEE, per germline. The length of the CDR3 is 16 residues. As DNA, the CDR3 is TGTGCCAGCAGCGTTAAAGCGGGTCCTAGCACAGATACGCAGTATTTT. Amino acids: CASSVKAGPSTDTQYF.

The V gene is TRBV9, the J gene TRBJ1-2; D is perhaps TRBD1 (6 bases). The ends were cut back, 2 bases at V and 6 bases at J, with 8 bases in the middle. Germline CDR1 is SGDLS and CDR2 is YYNGEE. The CDR3 consists of 12 residues. CDR3 coding DNA: TGTGCCAGCAGCGTCTACAGGGATGGCTACACCTTC. Translation gives CASSVYRDGYTF.

The chain recombines TRBV7-9 with TRBJ1-1, with TRBD1 matching 7 bases. CDR1 and CDR2 from the germline V gene are SEHNR and FQNEAQ (reference sequence). J lost 4 bases, V lost 5 bases, and 4 bases had no gene match. This CDR3 is built from 13 residues. CDR3 nucleotide sequence: TGTGCCAGCAGCCTGACAGGGACCACTGAAGCTTTCTTT. Encoded protein: CASSLTGTTEAFF.

V usage is TRBV6-6 and J usage is TRBJ1-1; 7 nucleotides agree with TRBD1. The germline V gene has CDR1 MNHNY and CDR2 SVGAGI (reference sequence). V was pared by 5 bases and J by 0 bases, with 12 bases of the junction left unmatched. This CDR3 has 17 residues. The chain's CDR3 is CASSPILKTGMNTEAFF. DNA of the CDR3: TGTGCCAGCAGTCCAATCCTAAAGACAGGGATGAACACTGAAGCTTTCTTT.

The chain combines TRBV11-2 with TRBJ2-6; D is undetermined. Trimming took off 5 bases at V and 2 bases at J, with 7 bases between the two ends. The CDR3 sequence is 14 residues long. Germline V gene lookup returns CDR1 SGHAT and CDR2 FQNNGV. The CDR3, as DNA: TGTGCCAGCAGCCCCCTAACTGGGGCCAACGTCCTGACTTTC. The encoded protein is CASSPLTGANVLTF.

The chain couples TRBV5-4 to TRBJ2-2, with 8 bases fitting TRBD1. The trim removed 0 bases at V and 5 bases at J, leaving 3 bases unmatched. CDR1 and CDR2 (germline): SGHNT, YYREEE (reference sequence). The CDR3 loop spans 15 amino acids. DNA of the CDR3: TGTGCCAGCAGCTTGGGACAGGGGAAAACCGGGGAGCTGTTTTTT. Its translation is CASSLGQGKTGELFF. Full variable domain (outside the CDR3, taken from reference TRBV5-4 and TRBJ2-2): ETGVTQSPTHLIKTRGQQVTLRCSSQSGHNTVSWYQQALGQGPQFIFQYYREEENGRGNFPPRFSGLQFPNYSSELNVNALELDDSALYLCASSLGQGKTGELFFGEGSRLTVL.

The chain uses TRBV5-1 and TRBJ1-2; TRBD1 aligns across 7 bases. With V trimmed by 4 bases and J by 2 bases, 5 bases remained unmatched. The germline V gene has CDR1 SGHRS and CDR2 YFSETQ. The length of the CDR3 is 14 residues. The CDR3 loop is CASSPEQGNYGYTF. As DNA, the CDR3 is TGCGCCAGCAGCCCGGAACAGGGGAACTATGGCTACACCTTC.

The rearrangement links TRBV27 to TRBJ2-7, with 9 nucleotides matching TRBD2. With 6 bases clipped from V and 3 bases from J, the junction kept 24 bases outside the gene matches. This CDR3 contains 20 residues. Per germline, CDR1 MNHEY and CDR2 SMNVEV (reference sequence). The chain's CDR3 is CASRPTREVAGVPSRYEQYF. The CDR3 DNA follows: TGTGCCAGCAGACCAACCAGGGAGGTAGCGGGGGTCCCCAGCCGCTACGAGCAGTACTTC.

The V call is TRBV27, the J call TRBJ1-2; 10 positions match TRBD1. After removal of 8 bases from V and 8 bases from J, the junction contained 5 bases not matched to a gene. In germline, CDR1 is MNHEY, CDR2 SMNVEV (reference sequence). There are 12 residues in the CDR3. As DNA, the CDR3 is TGTGCCAGCCGGGACAGGGGACGAGGCTACACCTTC. It is translated as CASRDRGRGYTF.

This clone was recorded once. This chain joins TRBV12-5 and TRBJ1-5, with D perhaps TRBD1 (6 bases). The V gene's germline CDR1 is LGHNT and CDR2 FRNRAP. Trimming stripped 7 bases from V and 10 bases from J, with 14 bases between. This CDR3 contains 12 residues. The CDR3 loop is CASARMTGPQHF. In DNA form, the CDR3 reads TGTGCTAGTGCCCGAATGACAGGCCCCCAGCATTTT.

This chain connects TRBV7-9 to TRBJ1-4; perhaps TRBD1 as D (5 bases). Trimming took off 1 base at V and 7 bases at J, with 13 bases between the two ends. From germline, CDR1 is SEHNR and CDR2 FQNEAQ (reference sequence). The CDR3 totals 15 residues. CDR3 residues: CASSLVGTGGEKLFF. The CDR3, as DNA: TGTGCCAGCAGCTTAGTTGGGACCGGGGGTGAAAAACTGTTTTTT.

The gene calls are TRBV4-3 and TRBJ2-7; D is ambiguous. The CDR3 extends over 12 amino acids. From germline, CDR1 is LGHNA and CDR2 YSLEER. Deletions cut 1 base from V and 6 bases from J, with 7 bases between. The CDR3 nucleotides read TGCGCCAGCAGCCAAGCTTCAGGCGAGCAGTACTTC. Translating it yields CASSQASGEQYF.

The gene calls are TRBV12-1 and TRBJ2-7; the table's D call, TRBD2, was not checked against the DNA. TRBV12-1 is noted as a pseudogene. The CDR3 is 15 residues long. The CDR3 loop is CASSFSAPNSYEQYF. CDR3 DNA sequence: TGTGCCAGCAGCTTCTCAGCGCCAAACTCCTACGAGCAGTACTTC.

Concerning this clone itself: This CDR3 is also generated by other DNA sequences in the sample. The rearrangement joins TRBV6-5 to TRBJ2-7, with TRBD1 matching over 8 bases. This CDR3 comprises 14 residues. Germline V CDR1 and CDR2: MNHEY, SVGAGI. Unmatched junction bases numbered 4, after V lost 4 bases and J lost 2 bases. The CDR3 nucleotides read TGTGCCAGCAGTTCTGGACAGGGACCCTACGAGCAGTACTTC. It codes for CASSSGQGPYEQYF.

J is TRBJ2-1 and V is TRBV30, with TRBD2 identical over 16 bases. The CDR3 is 19 residues long. The V and J ends lost 5 bases and 6 bases, in that order; junction bases with no gene match: 16. Germline CDR1 GTSNPN, CDR2 SVGIG (reference sequence). In nucleotides, the CDR3 is TGTGCCTGGGGGGGGACTAGCGGGAGGGCCCGCCTAGGGATCAATGAGCAGTTCTTC. This encodes CAWGGTSGRARLGINEQFF.

The rearrangement links TRBV11-2 to TRBJ2-1; TRBD2 matches 10 bases. The CDR3 covers 15 residues. Germline CDR1 and CDR2: SGHAT and FQNNGV. V lost 4 bases and J lost 4; bases outside the gene matches: 4. DNA of the CDR3: TGTGCCAGCAGCTCACCTAGCGGGAGTTACAATGAGCAGTTCTTC. Protein product: CASSSPSGSYNEQFF.

This clone showed up just once. The genes are TRBV6-2 or TRBV6-3 and TRBJ2-1, with TRBD2 identical over 7 bases. Per germline, CDR1 MNHEY and CDR2 SVGEGT. There are 17 residues in the CDR3. With V trimmed by 5 bases and J by 0 bases, 10 bases remained unmatched. This CDR3 reads CASSLRLAPSSYNEQFF. The CDR3 DNA is TGTGCCAGCAGTCTAAGACTAGCCCCTAGCTCCTACAATGAGCAGTTCTTC.

This chain links TRBV5-4 with TRBJ1-1, with TRBD1 identical over 7 bases. V lost 4 bases, J lost 4 bases, and 7 bases stayed unmatched. This CDR3 is 14 amino acids long. CDR1 and CDR2 (germline): SGHNT, YYREEE (reference sequence). DNA of the CDR3: TGTGCCAGCAGCAACCGGGACAGAGTCACTGAAGCTTTCTTT. Amino acid sequence: CASSNRDRVTEAFF.

The V and J genes are TRBV27 and TRBJ2-7; 8 bases map to TRBD1. V gave up 4 bases and J gave up 0 bases; unmatched junction bases: 5. Germline V gene lookup returns CDR1 MNHEY and CDR2 SMNVEV (reference sequence). The CDR3 loop spans 15 amino acids. CDR3 bases: TGTGCCAGCAGTTGGAGACAGGGGCGCTCCTACGAGCAGTACTTC. This translates into CASSWRQGRSYEQYF.

This chain joins TRBV19 and TRBJ1-5; 8 bases fit TRBD1. The CDR3 spans 16 residues. CDR1 is LNHDA and CDR2 is SQIVND in the germline V gene (reference sequence). V gave up 7 bases and J gave up 2 bases; unmatched junction bases: 10. In DNA form, the CDR3 reads TGTGCCAGTACGCAGGGGGCAGAGCGGGGCAATCAGCCCCAGCATTTT. This sequence encodes CASTQGAERGNQPQHF.

This chain joins TRBV7-9 and TRBJ2-7; no clear D gene. The CDR3 totals 12 residues. Trimming left V 3 bases short and J 0 bases short, with 3 bases between. Germline V gene lookup returns CDR1 SEHNR and CDR2 FQNEAQ (reference sequence). CDR3 nucleotide sequence: TGTGCCAGCAGCTTCAGCTCCTACGAGCAGTACTTC. Encoded protein: CASSFSSYEQYF.

V gene TRBV10-3 combines with J gene TRBJ2-1; D not resolved. CDR3 size: 14 residues. Per germline, CDR1 ENHRY and CDR2 SYGVKD. V was shortened by 4 bases and J by 3 bases, with 10 bases between the two germline ends. The CDR3 region has the DNA TGTGCCATCAGTGCGAGTCAAGACTACAATGAGCAGTTCTTC. As protein: CAISASQDYNEQFF.

The gene calls are TRBV6-5 and TRBJ2-7; perhaps TRBD2 as D (6 bases). Trimming shortened V by 6 bases and J by 0 bases, and 15 bases separated the two germline ends. Germline CDR1 reads MNHEY; CDR2 reads SVGAGI. CDR3 length equals 15 residues. The CDR3 region has the DNA TGTGCCAGCAGGCGTGGGGGGACCACCTCCTACGAGCAGTACTTC. Translation gives CASRRGGTTSYEQYF.